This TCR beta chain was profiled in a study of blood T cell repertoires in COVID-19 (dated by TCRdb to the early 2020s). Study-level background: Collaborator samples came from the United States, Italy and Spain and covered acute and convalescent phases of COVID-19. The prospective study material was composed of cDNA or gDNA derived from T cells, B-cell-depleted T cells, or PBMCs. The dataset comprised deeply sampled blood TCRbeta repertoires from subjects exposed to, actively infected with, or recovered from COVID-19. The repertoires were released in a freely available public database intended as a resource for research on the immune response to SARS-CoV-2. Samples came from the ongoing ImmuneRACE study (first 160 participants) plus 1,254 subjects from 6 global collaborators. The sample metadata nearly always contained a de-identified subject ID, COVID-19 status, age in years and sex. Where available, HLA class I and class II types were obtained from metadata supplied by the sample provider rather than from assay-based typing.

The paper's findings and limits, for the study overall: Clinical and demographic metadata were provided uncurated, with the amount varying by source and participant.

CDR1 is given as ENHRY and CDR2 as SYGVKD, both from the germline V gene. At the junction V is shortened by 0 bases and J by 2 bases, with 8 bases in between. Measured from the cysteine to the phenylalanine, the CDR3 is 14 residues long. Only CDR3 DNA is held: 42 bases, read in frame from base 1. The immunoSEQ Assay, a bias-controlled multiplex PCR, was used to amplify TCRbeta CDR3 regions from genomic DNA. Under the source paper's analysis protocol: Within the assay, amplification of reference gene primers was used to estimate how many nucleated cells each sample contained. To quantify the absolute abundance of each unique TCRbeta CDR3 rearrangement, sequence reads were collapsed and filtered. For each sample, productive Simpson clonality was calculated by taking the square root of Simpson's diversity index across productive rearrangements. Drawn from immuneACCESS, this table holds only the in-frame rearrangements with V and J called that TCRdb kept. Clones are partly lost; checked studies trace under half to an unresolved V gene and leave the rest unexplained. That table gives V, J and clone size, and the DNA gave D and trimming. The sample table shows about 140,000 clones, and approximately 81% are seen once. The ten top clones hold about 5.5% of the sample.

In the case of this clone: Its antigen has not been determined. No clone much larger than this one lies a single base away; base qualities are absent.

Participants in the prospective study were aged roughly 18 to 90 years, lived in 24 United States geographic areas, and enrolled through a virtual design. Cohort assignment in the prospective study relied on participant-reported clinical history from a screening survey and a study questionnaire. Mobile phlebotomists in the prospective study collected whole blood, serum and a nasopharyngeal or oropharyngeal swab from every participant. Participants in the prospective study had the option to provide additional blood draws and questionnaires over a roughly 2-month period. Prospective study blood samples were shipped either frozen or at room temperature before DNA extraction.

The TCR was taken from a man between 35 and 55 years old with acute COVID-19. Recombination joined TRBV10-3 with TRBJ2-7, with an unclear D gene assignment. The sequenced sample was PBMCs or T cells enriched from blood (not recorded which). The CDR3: CAISESAVTYEQYF. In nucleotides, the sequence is TGTGCCATCAGTGAGTCGGCAGTAACCTACGAGCAGTACTTC.